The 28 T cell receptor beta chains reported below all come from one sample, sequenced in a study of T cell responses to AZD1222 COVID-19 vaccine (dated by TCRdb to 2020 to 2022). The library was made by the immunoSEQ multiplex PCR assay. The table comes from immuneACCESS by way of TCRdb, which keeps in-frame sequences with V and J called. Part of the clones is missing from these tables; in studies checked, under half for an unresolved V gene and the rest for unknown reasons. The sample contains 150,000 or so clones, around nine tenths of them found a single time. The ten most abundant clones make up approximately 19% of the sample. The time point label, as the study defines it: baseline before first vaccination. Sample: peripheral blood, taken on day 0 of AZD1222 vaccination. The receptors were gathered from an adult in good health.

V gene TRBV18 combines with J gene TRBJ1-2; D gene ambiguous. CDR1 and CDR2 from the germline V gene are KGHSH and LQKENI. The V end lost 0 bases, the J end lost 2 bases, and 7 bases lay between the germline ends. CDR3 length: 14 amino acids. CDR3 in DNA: TGTGCCAGCTCACCACCGGGCCTAAACTATGGCTACACCTTC. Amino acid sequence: CASSPPGLNYGYTF.

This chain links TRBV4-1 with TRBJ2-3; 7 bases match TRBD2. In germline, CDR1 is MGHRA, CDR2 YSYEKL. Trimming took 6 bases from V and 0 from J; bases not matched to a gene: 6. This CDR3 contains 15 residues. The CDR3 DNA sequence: TGCGCCAGCAGTTGGCAGCGGGAAAGCACAGATACGCAGTATTTT. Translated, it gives CASSWQRESTDTQYF.

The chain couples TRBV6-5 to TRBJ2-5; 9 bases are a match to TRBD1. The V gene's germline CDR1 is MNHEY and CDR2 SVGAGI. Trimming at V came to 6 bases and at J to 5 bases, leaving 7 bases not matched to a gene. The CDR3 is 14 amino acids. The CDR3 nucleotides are TGTGCCAGCAGCGGACAGGGGTTGAGGGAGACCCAGTACTTC. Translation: CASSGQGLRETQYF.

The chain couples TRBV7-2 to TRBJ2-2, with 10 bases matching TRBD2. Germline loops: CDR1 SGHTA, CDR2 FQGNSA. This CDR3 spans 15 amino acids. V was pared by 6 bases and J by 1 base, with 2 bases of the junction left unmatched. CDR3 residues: CASRKRGGNTGELFF. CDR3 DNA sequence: TGTGCCAGCAGAAAGCGGGGGGGGAACACCGGGGAGCTGTTTTTT.

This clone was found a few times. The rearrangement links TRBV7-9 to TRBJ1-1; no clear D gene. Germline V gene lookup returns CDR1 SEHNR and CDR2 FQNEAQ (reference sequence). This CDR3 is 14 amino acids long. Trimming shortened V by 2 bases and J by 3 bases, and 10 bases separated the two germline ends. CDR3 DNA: TGTGCCAGCAGCTTATTAGGACGCTACACTGAAGCTTTCTTT. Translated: CASSLLGRYTEAFF.

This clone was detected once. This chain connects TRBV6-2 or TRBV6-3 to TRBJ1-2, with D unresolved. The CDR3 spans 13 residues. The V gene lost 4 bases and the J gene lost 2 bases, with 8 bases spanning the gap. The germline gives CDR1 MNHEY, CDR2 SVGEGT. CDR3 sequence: CASSSVLNYGYTF. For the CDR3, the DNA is TGTGCCAGCAGTTCAGTTCTAAACTATGGCTACACCTTC.

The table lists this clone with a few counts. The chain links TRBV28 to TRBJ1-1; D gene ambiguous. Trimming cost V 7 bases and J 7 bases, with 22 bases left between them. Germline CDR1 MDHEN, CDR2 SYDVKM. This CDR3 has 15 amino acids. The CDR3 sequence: CASTSGPVAVGEAFF. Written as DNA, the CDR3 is TGTGCCAGCACCTCCGGTCCGGTGGCGGTCGGTGAAGCTTTCTTT.

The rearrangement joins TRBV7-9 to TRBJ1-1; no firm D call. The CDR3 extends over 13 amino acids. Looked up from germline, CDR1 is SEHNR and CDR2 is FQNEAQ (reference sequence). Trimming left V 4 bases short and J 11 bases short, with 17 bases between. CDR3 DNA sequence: TGTGCCAGCAGCTCCGAGGCGGAAAGACCGGCTTTCTTT. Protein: CASSSEAERPAFF.

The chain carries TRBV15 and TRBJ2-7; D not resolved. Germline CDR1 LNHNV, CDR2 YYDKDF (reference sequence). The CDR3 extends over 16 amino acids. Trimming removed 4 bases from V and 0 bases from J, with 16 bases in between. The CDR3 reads CATSKRRADVSYEQYF. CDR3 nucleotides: TGTGCCACCAGCAAACGTAGGGCGGATGTCTCCTACGAGCAGTACTTC.

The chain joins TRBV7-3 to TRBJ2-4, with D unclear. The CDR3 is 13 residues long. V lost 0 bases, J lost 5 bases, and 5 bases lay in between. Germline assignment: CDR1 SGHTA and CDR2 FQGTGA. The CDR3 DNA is TGTGCCAGCAGCTTAACGCGCGAAAACATTCAGTACTTC. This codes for CASSLTRENIQYF.

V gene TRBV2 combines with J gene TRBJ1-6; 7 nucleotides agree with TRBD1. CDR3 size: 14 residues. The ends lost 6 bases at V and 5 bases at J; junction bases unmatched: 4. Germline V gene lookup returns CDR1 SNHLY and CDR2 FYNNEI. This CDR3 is CASRTDRDNSPLHF. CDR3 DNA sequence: TGTGCCAGCAGGACCGACAGGGATAATTCACCCCTCCACTTT.

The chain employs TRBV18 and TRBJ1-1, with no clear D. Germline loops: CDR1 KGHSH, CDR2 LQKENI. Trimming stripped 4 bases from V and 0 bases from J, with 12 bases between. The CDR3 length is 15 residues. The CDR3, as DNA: TGTGCCAGCTCACTTGCGACACTCCTGAACACTGAAGCTTTCTTT. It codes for CASSLATLLNTEAFF.

The CDR3 DNA reads TGTGCCAGCACCCCGGGACAGGGGAGCTATGGCTACACCTTC. Translating it yields CASTPGQGSYGYTF. The chain links TRBV11-3 to TRBJ1-2; 10 bases fit TRBD1. The junction had 6 bases not matched to a gene; V was cut back by 7 bases and J by 4 bases. From germline, CDR1 is SGHNT and CDR2 YENEEA. The CDR3 length is 14 residues.

The CDR3 nucleotides read TGTGCCATCAGTGAATTCGGGAGGGGCGAAACAGATACGCAGTATTTT. It specifies CAISEFGRGETDTQYF. The chain is built from TRBV10-3 and TRBJ2-3; 8 positions match TRBD2. The CDR3 consists of 16 residues. J gave up 3 bases and V 3 bases, and 8 bases lay outside the gene matches. Germline CDR1 reads ENHRY; CDR2 reads SYGVKD.

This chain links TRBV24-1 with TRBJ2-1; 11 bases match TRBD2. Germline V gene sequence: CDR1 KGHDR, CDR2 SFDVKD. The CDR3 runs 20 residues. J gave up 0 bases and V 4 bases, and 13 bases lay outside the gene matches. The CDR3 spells CATSDPRAGTSGGSYNEQFF. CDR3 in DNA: TGTGCCACCAGTGACCCTAGAGCCGGGACTAGCGGAGGCTCCTACAATGAGCAGTTCTTC.

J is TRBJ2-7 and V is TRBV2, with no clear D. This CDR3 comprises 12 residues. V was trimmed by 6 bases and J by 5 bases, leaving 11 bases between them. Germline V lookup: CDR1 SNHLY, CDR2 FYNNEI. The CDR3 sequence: CASSPAVNEQYF. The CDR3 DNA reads TGTGCCAGCAGCCCCGCAGTGAACGAGCAGTACTTC.

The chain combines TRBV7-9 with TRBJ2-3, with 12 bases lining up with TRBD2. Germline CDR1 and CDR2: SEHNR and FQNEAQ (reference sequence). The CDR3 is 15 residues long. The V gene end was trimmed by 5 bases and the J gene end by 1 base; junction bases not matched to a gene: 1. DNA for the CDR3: TGTGCCAGCAGCCCTAGCGGGGGGGGCACAGATACGCAGTATTTT. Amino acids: CASSPSGGGTDTQYF.

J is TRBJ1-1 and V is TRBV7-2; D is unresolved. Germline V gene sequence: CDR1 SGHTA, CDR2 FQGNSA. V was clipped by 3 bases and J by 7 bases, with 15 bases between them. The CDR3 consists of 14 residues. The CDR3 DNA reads TGTGCCAGCAGCTTGGGTGGGGTAATGGTTGAAGCTTTCTTT. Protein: CASSLGGVMVEAFF.

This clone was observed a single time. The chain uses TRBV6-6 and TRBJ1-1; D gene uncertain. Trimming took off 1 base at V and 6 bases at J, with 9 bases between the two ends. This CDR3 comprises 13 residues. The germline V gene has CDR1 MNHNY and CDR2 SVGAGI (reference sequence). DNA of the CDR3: TGTGCCAGCAGTTACTGGGGAGGGTCTGAAGCTTTCTTT. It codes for CASSYWGGSEAFF.

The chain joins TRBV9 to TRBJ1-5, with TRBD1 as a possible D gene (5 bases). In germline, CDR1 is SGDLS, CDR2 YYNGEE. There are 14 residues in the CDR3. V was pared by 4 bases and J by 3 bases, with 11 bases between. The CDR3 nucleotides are TGTGCCAGCAGCTCGGGGCGCCTCAATCAGCCCCAGCATTTT. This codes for CASSSGRLNQPQHF.

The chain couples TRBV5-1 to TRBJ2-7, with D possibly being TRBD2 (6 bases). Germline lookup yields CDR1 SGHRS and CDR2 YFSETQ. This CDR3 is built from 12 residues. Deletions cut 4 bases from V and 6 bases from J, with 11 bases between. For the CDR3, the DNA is TGCGCCAGCAGCCGAGGAGGGCTCGAGCAGTACTTC. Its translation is CASSRGGLEQYF.

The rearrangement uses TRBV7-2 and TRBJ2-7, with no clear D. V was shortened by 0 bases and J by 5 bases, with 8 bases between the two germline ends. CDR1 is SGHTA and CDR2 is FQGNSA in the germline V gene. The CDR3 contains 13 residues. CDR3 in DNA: TGTGCCAGCAGCTTAGCAAGTGCCGACGAGCAGTACTTC. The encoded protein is CASSLASADEQYF.

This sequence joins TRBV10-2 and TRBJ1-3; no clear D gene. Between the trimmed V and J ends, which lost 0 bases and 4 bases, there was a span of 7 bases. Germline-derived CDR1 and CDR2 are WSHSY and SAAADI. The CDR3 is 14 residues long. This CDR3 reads CASSESGRGNTIYF. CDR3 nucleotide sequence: TGCGCCAGCAGTGAGTCGGGCAGAGGAAACACCATATATTTT.

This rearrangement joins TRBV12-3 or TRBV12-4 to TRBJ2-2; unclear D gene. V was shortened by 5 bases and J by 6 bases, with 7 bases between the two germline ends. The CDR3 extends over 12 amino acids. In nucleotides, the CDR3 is TGTGCCAGCAGTATTAATCCCGGGGAGCTGTTTTTT. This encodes CASSINPGELFF.

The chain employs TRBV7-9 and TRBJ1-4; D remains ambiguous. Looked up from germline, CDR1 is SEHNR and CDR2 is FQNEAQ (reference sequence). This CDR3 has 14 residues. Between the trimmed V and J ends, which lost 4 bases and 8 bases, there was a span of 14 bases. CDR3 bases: TGTGCCAGCAGCTCCCGACCCCCGTCGGAAAAACTGTTTTTT. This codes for CASSSRPPSEKLFF.

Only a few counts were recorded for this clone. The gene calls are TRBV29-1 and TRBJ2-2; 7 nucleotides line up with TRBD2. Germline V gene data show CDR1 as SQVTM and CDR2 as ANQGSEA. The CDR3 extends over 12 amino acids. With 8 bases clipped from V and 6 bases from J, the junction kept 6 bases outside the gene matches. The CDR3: CSTGGGPGELFF. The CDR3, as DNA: TGCAGCACTGGCGGGGGACCCGGGGAGCTGTTTTTT.

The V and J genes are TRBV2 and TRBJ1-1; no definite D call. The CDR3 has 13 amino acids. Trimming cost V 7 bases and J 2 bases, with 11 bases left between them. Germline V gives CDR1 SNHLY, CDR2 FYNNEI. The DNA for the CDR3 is TGTGCCAGCAAAAATTTTGGTAACACTGAAGCTTTCTTT. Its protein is CASKNFGNTEAFF.

This chain's CDR3 is CATQPRDTEAFF. The CDR3 coding sequence is TGTGCCACCCAGCCGAGGGACACTGAAGCTTTCTTT. The V and J genes are TRBV6-5 and TRBJ1-1; D unclear. This CDR3 comprises 12 residues. The V and J ends lost 10 bases and 3 bases respectively, with 12 bases between them. The germline V gene encodes CDR1 MNHEY and CDR2 SVGAGI.